Presented here are 25 T cell receptor beta chains from one specimen sequenced in a study of blood T cell repertoires in COVID-19. Using immunoSEQ multiplex PCR, the repertoire was profiled, and TCRdb retains in-frame clones only, with some absent. The profile shows approximately 260,000 clones, approximately 86% of them singletons. Sequencing input: peripheral blood. All receptors derive from a woman aged 80 or over with active or convalescent COVID-19.

The chain recombines TRBV28 with TRBJ1-5; D call uncertain. V was cut by 4 bases and J by 4 bases, with 8 bases left in between. The germline CDR1 and CDR2 sequences are MDHEN and SYDVKM. CDR3 length: 13 amino acids. Here the CDR3 DNA reads TGTGCCAGCAGTTCTGGAGGTAATCAGCCCCAGCATTTT. Amino acids: CASSSGGNQPQHF.

CDR3 coding DNA: TGTGCCTGGAGTGTACCACGGGGGGGGAAAAACATTCAGTACTTC. Its translation is CAWSVPRGGKNIQYF. The chain uses TRBV30 and TRBJ2-4; 8 bases agree with TRBD2. Germline CDR1 reads GTSNPN; CDR2 reads SVGIG (reference sequence). The junction had 5 bases not matched to a gene; V was cut back by 0 bases and J by 4 bases. The CDR3 length is 15 residues.

The rearrangement uses TRBV10-2 and TRBJ2-3, with D uncertain. Germline V gene data show CDR1 as WSHSY and CDR2 as SAAADI. V gave up 6 bases and J gave up 0 bases, with 7 bases separating them. CDR3 length: 13 residues. CDR3 residues: CASRSSSTDTQYF. DNA of the CDR3: TGCGCCAGCAGGTCCTCTAGCACAGATACGCAGTATTTT.

The gene calls are TRBV18 and TRBJ1-3, with TRBD1 matching over 8 bases. J was trimmed by 3 bases and V by 3 bases; bases with no gene match: 4. This CDR3 comprises 15 residues. The V gene's germline CDR1 is KGHSH and CDR2 LQKENI. CDR3 loop: CASSPTGANGNTIYF. CDR3 DNA sequence: TGTGCCAGCTCACCGACAGGGGCGAATGGAAACACCATATATTTT. The full variable domain, rest sourced from reference TRBV18 and TRBJ1-3, is NAGVMQNPRHLVRRRGQEARLRCSPMKGHSHVYWYRQLPEEGLKFMVYLQKENIIDESGMPKERFSAEFPKEGPSILRIQQVVRGDSAAYFCASSPTGANGNTIYFGEGSWLTVV.

This chain joins TRBV2 and TRBJ1-5; no definite D call. CDR1 and CDR2 (germline): SNHLY, FYNNEI. Trimming cost V 2 bases and J 0 bases, with 14 bases left between them. The CDR3 contains 17 residues. The CDR3, as DNA: TGTGCCAGCAGTGAAAGGCCAGCGACTTATAGCAATCAGCCCCAGCATTTT. The encoded protein is CASSERPATYSNQPQHF. Variable domain in full (rest from reference TRBV2 and TRBJ1-5): EPEVTQTPSHQVTQMGQEVILRCVPISNHLYFYWYRQILGQKVEFLVSFYNNEISEKSEIFDDQFSVERPDGSNFTLKIRSTKLEDSAMYFCASSERPATYSNQPQHFGDGTRLSIL.

V gene TRBV5-1 combines with J gene TRBJ2-2, with 12 bases identical to TRBD1. The CDR3 has 16 amino acids. Germline V CDR1 and CDR2: SGHRS, YFSETQ. Trimming at V came to 6 bases and at J to 7 bases, leaving 10 bases not matched to a gene. Here the CDR3 reads CASTPQGQGAVGELFF. The CDR3 nucleotides read TGCGCCAGCACACCACAGGGACAGGGGGCTGTCGGGGAGCTGTTTTTT.

This clone was seen a single time. The chain recombines TRBV12-3 or TRBV12-4 with TRBJ1-3; 9 bases are a match to TRBD1. This CDR3 has 13 amino acids. The V and J ends lost 6 bases and 6 bases, in that order; junction bases with no gene match: 3. The DNA for the CDR3 is TGTGCCAGCAGCCGGACAGGGGAAAACACCATATATTTT. It yields the protein CASSRTGENTIYF.

The chain combines TRBV6-5 with TRBJ2-7, with unresolved D. Germline V gene data show CDR1 as MNHEY and CDR2 as SVGAGI. V dropped 7 bases and J dropped 3 bases, with 7 bases sitting between them. The CDR3 extends over 11 amino acids. The CDR3 sequence: CASITVYEQYF. In nucleotides, the CDR3 is TGTGCCAGCATCACTGTCTACGAGCAGTACTTC.

V and J are TRBV6-5 and TRBJ1-1; D might be TRBD1 (5 bases). Trimming pared 2 bases from V and 7 bases from J, leaving 5 bases between. Per germline, CDR1 MNHEY and CDR2 SVGAGI. The CDR3 consists of 11 residues. DNA for the CDR3: TGTGCCAGCAGTTACAGGGGTGAAGCTTTCTTT. Translation gives CASSYRGEAFF.

This rearrangement joins TRBV7-9 to TRBJ1-4; D may be TRBD1 (6 bases). CDR3 length: 15 residues. The V end lost 5 bases, the J end lost 1 base, and 11 bases lay between the germline ends. Germline V gene lookup returns CDR1 SEHNR and CDR2 FQNEAQ (reference sequence). The CDR3 DNA reads TGTGCCAGCAGCGGGAACAGGGTAACTAATGAAAAACTGTTTTTT. Translating it yields CASSGNRVTNEKLFF.

J is TRBJ2-7 and V is TRBV19; TRBD1 matches 9 bases. J gave up 5 bases and V 7 bases, and 9 bases lay outside the gene matches. The CDR3 covers 14 residues. Germline assignment: CDR1 LNHDA and CDR2 SQIVND (reference sequence). CDR3 coding DNA: TGTGCCAGTAACCACCCCGGACAGGGGAACGAGCAGTACTTC. Its translation is CASNHPGQGNEQYF.

V is TRBV5-8 and J is TRBJ1-2; 8 bases match TRBD1. CDR1 and CDR2 from the germline V gene are SGHTS and YDEGEE. This CDR3 contains 13 residues. The V gene end was trimmed by 3 bases and the J gene end by 8 bases; junction bases not matched to a gene: 6. The CDR3 region has the DNA TGTGCCAGCAGCTGGACAGGGTCGGGCGGCTACACCTTC. Encoded protein: CASSWTGSGGYTF.

The CDR3: CASRGAGQGTRNEQFF. Here the CDR3 DNA reads TGTGCCAGCAGGGGGGCTGGACAGGGTACTAGGAATGAGCAGTTCTTC. This chain links TRBV28 with TRBJ2-1; 8 positions agree with TRBD1. From germline, CDR1 is MDHEN and CDR2 SYDVKM. The CDR3 loop spans 16 amino acids. The V gene end was trimmed by 6 bases and the J gene end by 7 bases; junction bases not matched to a gene: 14.

The rearrangement uses TRBV28 and TRBJ1-5; no definite D call. The CDR3 totals 15 residues. Deletions cut 5 bases from V and 1 base from J, with 12 bases between. The germline V gene has CDR1 MDHEN and CDR2 SYDVKM. The CDR3 is CASSPPAGSNQPQHF. The CDR3 DNA follows: TGTGCCAGCAGTCCACCGGCCGGGAGCAATCAGCCCCAGCATTTT. Combining the CDR3 with reference TRBV28 and TRBJ1-5 gives the whole variable domain DVKVTQSSRYLVKRTGEKVFLECVQDMDHENMFWYRQDPGLGLRLIYFSYDVKMKEKGDIPEGYSVSREKKERFSLILESASTNQTSMYLCASSPPAGSNQPQHFGDGTRLSIL.

This sequence joins TRBV6-5 and TRBJ2-2, with D unclear. The CDR3 totals 13 residues. Germline V CDR1 and CDR2: MNHEY, SVGAGI. V lost 6 bases and J 3 bases, leaving 8 bases between the germline ends. Here the CDR3 DNA reads TGTGCCAGCAGAATACAAGACACCGGGGAGCTGTTTTTT. Translated: CASRIQDTGELFF.

The CDR3 DNA reads as TGTGCCAGCAGTTACTCCGGGGGCTCTGGAAACACCATATATTTT. Its protein product is CASSYSGGSGNTIYF. J is TRBJ1-3 and V is TRBV6-2 or TRBV6-3; D is possibly TRBD1 (5 bases). Trimming cost V 0 bases and J 0 bases, with 6 bases left between them. The germline V gene has CDR1 MNHEY and CDR2 SVGEGT. The CDR3 has 15 amino acids.

This clone was detected a few times. The chain uses TRBV19 and TRBJ2-7; 9 bases match TRBD1. V was clipped by 6 bases and J by 4 bases; unmatched bases: 10. Germline CDR1 and CDR2: LNHDA and SQIVND (reference sequence). The CDR3 covers 15 residues. CDR3 protein: CASSDPSGTGYEQYF. CDR3 in DNA: TGTGCCAGTAGCGATCCCTCCGGGACAGGGTACGAGCAGTACTTC.

The CDR3 bases are TGTGCCAGTAGTTCATCTCGCAGGGGTAGCTATGGCTACACCTTC. Its translation is CASSSSRRGSYGYTF. This rearrangement joins TRBV19 to TRBJ1-2, with a possible D match to TRBD1 (6 bases). This CDR3 comprises 15 residues. Trimming took 5 bases from V and 4 from J, leaving 17 bases between them. Germline CDR1 and CDR2: LNHDA and SQIVND (reference sequence).

The gene calls are TRBV19 and TRBJ1-1; D perhaps matches TRBD1 (5 bases). The CDR3 is 12 residues long. Germline lookup yields CDR1 LNHDA and CDR2 SQIVND (reference sequence). Between the trimmed V and J ends, which lost 8 bases and 4 bases, there was a span of 11 bases. The CDR3 bases are TGTGCCAGTCAGGGTCGCCCCACTGAAGCTTTCTTT. Amino acid sequence: CASQGRPTEAFF.

This chain joins TRBV6-5 and TRBJ1-6, with no clear D. Trimming cost V 2 bases and J 6 bases, with 14 bases left between them. The CDR3 spans 16 residues. Germline V CDR1 and CDR2: MNHEY, SVGAGI. CDR3 region: CASSYGRELSNSPLHF. CDR3 sequence (DNA): TGTGCCAGCAGTTACGGGAGGGAACTGAGTAATTCACCCCTCCACTTT.

V usage is TRBV30 and J usage is TRBJ1-6; a possible D gene is TRBD1 (6 bases). Trimming shortened V by 2 bases and J by 5 bases, and 16 bases separated the two germline ends. CDR3 length equals 16 residues. Germline V lookup: CDR1 GTSNPN, CDR2 SVGIG (reference sequence). The CDR3 region has the DNA TGTGCCTGGAGTTTGGGGGCAGGGACTAATAATTCACCCCTCCACTTT. It translates to CAWSLGAGTNNSPLHF.

This chain links TRBV6-2 or TRBV6-3 with TRBJ2-3; TRBD1 matches at 7 bases. CDR3 length equals 15 residues. Germline-derived CDR1 and CDR2 are MNHEY and SVGEGT. The trim removed 2 bases at V and 9 bases at J, leaving 11 bases unmatched. In DNA, the CDR3 is TGTGCCAGCAGTTACCAAAAGGACAGGCCGCTCACGCAGTATTTT. Its translation: CASSYQKDRPLTQYF.

The rearrangement joins TRBV19 to TRBJ1-6; D is unclear. Between the trimmed V and J ends, which lost 6 bases and 6 bases, there was a span of 12 bases. The CDR3 runs to 14 residues. Germline assignment: CDR1 LNHDA and CDR2 SQIVND (reference sequence). This CDR3 is CASSLGAPNSPLHF. The CDR3 nucleotides are TGTGCCAGTAGCCTGGGCGCGCCTAATTCACCCCTCCACTTT.

The V and J genes are TRBV6-5 and TRBJ2-5; 7 positions match TRBD2. Looked up from germline, CDR1 is MNHEY and CDR2 is SVGAGI. After removal of 6 bases from V and 5 bases from J, the junction contained 12 bases not matched to a gene. The CDR3 runs 15 residues. As DNA, the CDR3 is TGTGCCAGCAGGGTACTTCGACTAGCAACCGAGACCCAGTACTTC. Protein: CASRVLRLATETQYF.

The chain is built from TRBV3-1 (or the pseudogene TRBV3-2) and TRBJ2-3; TRBD1 is a possible D gene (5 bases). The CDR3 spans 13 residues. The V and J ends lost 4 bases and 7 bases respectively, with 12 bases between them. The germline V gene encodes CDR1 LGHDT and CDR2 YNNKEL (reference sequence). The DNA for the CDR3 is TGTGCCAGCAGCCTCAGGGCCCGGAATACGCAGTATTTT. Amino acids: CASSLRARNTQYF.